The 32 T cell receptor beta chains listed next were all sequenced from one sample in a study of T cells and Merkel cell carcinoma outcomes. Only in-frame clones appear in the TCRdb table, and some are missing; sequencing was by immunoSEQ multiplex PCR. The sample holds roughly 13,000 clones, 80% to 95% seen once. The sample comprised tumor tissue from Merkel cell carcinoma. The receptor set was obtained from a human donor with Merkel cell carcinoma.

In its sample, this clone was seen once. The chain is built from TRBV7-3 and TRBJ2-3, with 10 bases identical to TRBD2. CDR3 size: 15 residues. From germline, CDR1 is SGHTA and CDR2 FQGTGA. V shed 3 bases and J 6 bases; nucleotides not matched to a gene: 6. CDR3 region: CASSLSSGRADTQYF. In nucleotides, the CDR3 is TGTGCCAGCAGCTTGTCCAGCGGGAGGGCCGATACGCAGTATTTT.

This rearrangement joins TRBV4-3 to TRBJ2-2; tentative D call: TRBD2 (5 bases). Trimming shortened V by 2 bases and J by 4 bases, and 14 bases separated the two germline ends. The CDR3 is 16 amino acids. Germline V gene sequence: CDR1 LGHNA, CDR2 YSLEER. CDR3 in amino acids: CASSQPAGAGTGELFF. Here the CDR3 DNA reads TGCGCCAGCAGCCAACCGGCGGGCGCAGGCACCGGGGAGCTGTTTTTT.

The J gene is TRBJ2-3, the V gene TRBV6-5, with D unclear. Germline CDR1 MNHEY, CDR2 SVGAGI. Trimming removed 0 bases at V and 1 base at J, with 5 bases between. This CDR3 is built from 14 residues. This CDR3 reads CASSYSLGTDTQYF. CDR3 DNA sequence: TGTGCCAGCAGTTACTCCCTCGGCACAGATACGCAGTATTTT.

This clone has a single count. The gene calls are TRBV5-1 and TRBJ1-1; D is unresolved. V gave up 4 bases and J gave up 4 bases, with 17 bases separating them. The germline V gene has CDR1 SGHRS and CDR2 YFSETQ. The CDR3 is 15 amino acids. In nucleotides, the CDR3 is TGCGCCAGCAGCCCCGGTGGAGGGAGTAGCACTGAAGCTTTCTTT. It encodes CASSPGGGSSTEAFF.

J is TRBJ1-5 and V is TRBV9; no firm D call. Germline V gene lookup returns CDR1 SGDLS and CDR2 YYNGEE. Trimming stripped 0 bases from V and 7 bases from J, with 11 bases between. CDR3 length: 14 residues. CDR3 amino acids: CASSVAPGGQPQHF. The DNA for the CDR3 is TGTGCCAGCAGCGTAGCTCCCGGCGGCCAGCCCCAGCATTTT.

As to this clone: The CDR3 ends on some other residue instead of the conserved phenylalanine or tryptophan, so this is likely a read error. The DNA is left out, because the CDR3 cannot be placed on it with certainty; the CDR3 is given as TCRdb lists it. V usage is TRBV11-3 and J usage is TRBJ2-7. The CDR3 has 11 residues if both end residues are counted. CDR1 and CDR2 (germline): SGHNT, YENEEA. CDR3 in amino acids: CASSTRPYLLG.

This rearrangement joins TRBV28 to TRBJ1-3; unclear D gene. Germline-derived CDR1 and CDR2 are MDHEN and SYDVKM. V was shortened by 6 bases and J by 9 bases, with 15 bases between the two germline ends. The length of the CDR3 is 13 residues. The CDR3 loop is CASSPLNFGTIYF. The CDR3, as DNA: TGTGCCAGCAGCCCACTGAACTTTGGCACCATATATTTT.

In this sample, this clone turned up once. V is TRBV7-3 and J is TRBJ2-1; D gene ambiguous. The CDR3 is 16 residues long. Looked up from germline, CDR1 is SGHTA and CDR2 is FQGTGA. V lost 5 bases and J 0 bases, leaving 14 bases between the germline ends. The DNA of the CDR3 is TGTGCCAGCAGCCTATACGGAATAGCCTCCTACAATGAGCAGTTCTTC. It encodes CASSLYGIASYNEQFF.

The chain joins TRBV7-9 to TRBJ1-4; D is unclear. This CDR3 comprises 12 residues. V was trimmed by 2 bases and J by 6 bases, leaving 4 bases between them. Germline CDR1 and CDR2: SEHNR and FQNEAQ (reference sequence). CDR3 nucleotides: TGTGCCAGCAGCTTACAGTATGAAAAACTGTTTTTT. Its protein product is CASSLQYEKLFF.

The chain has TRBV18 and TRBJ1-1, with D perhaps TRBD1 (5 bases). V was cut by 4 bases and J by 0 bases, with 9 bases left in between. The CDR3 runs 14 residues. The germline V gene encodes CDR1 KGHSH and CDR2 LQKENI. CDR3 coding DNA: TGTGCCAGCTCACAGGGGCTCATGAACACTGAAGCTTTCTTT. Translating gives CASSQGLMNTEAFF. The whole variable domain, remainder taken from reference TRBV18 and TRBJ1-1, is NAGVMQNPRHLVRRRGQEARLRCSPMKGHSHVYWYRQLPEEGLKFMVYLQKENIIDESGMPKERFSAEFPKEGPSILRIQQVVRGDSAAYFCASSQGLMNTEAFFGQGTRLTVV.

This chain joins TRBV18 and TRBJ2-1; possibly TRBD1 for D (5 bases). The CDR3 extends over 12 amino acids. The germline V gene has CDR1 KGHSH and CDR2 LQKENI. The V and J ends lost 6 bases and 6 bases respectively, with 9 bases between them. CDR3 coding DNA: TGTGCCAGCTCGTTTAGGGGCAATGAGCAGTTCTTC. This translates into CASSFRGNEQFF. Using reference TRBV18 and TRBJ2-1 for the parts outside the CDR3, the full variable domain is NAGVMQNPRHLVRRRGQEARLRCSPMKGHSHVYWYRQLPEEGLKFMVYLQKENIIDESGMPKERFSAEFPKEGPSILRIQQVVRGDSAAYFCASSFRGNEQFFGPGTRLTVL.

This chain links TRBV5-1 with TRBJ1-1; no clear D. Germline V gives CDR1 SGHRS, CDR2 YFSETQ. This CDR3 has 13 amino acids. The V and J ends lost 1 base and 2 bases respectively, with 6 bases between them. The CDR3 DNA follows: TGCGCCAGCAGCTTGTTGGCAAACACTGAAGCTTTCTTT. Amino acid sequence: CASSLLANTEAFF.

The V call is TRBV18, the J call TRBJ2-1; the D is unclear. V shed 3 bases and J shed 2 bases, with 14 bases lying between them. Germline CDR1 and CDR2: KGHSH and LQKENI. This CDR3 comprises 16 residues. This chain's CDR3 is CASSPNPVSAYNEQFF. In DNA form, the CDR3 reads TGTGCCAGCTCACCTAATCCGGTGTCAGCCTACAATGAGCAGTTCTTC.

The chain joins TRBV9 to TRBJ2-5; TRBD1 agrees at 8 bases. The junction had 11 bases not matched to a gene; V was cut back by 0 bases and J by 4 bases. Germline-derived CDR1 and CDR2 are SGDLS and YYNGEE. CDR3 length: 17 residues. CDR3 loop: CASSVAPFRGHVETQYF. In DNA form, the CDR3 reads TGTGCCAGCAGCGTAGCTCCCTTCAGGGGGCATGTAGAGACCCAGTACTTC.

This chain uses TRBV6-5 with TRBJ1-1; D unresolved. Germline CDR1 is MNHEY and CDR2 is SVGAGI. V gave up 1 base and J gave up 5 bases, with 11 bases separating them. This CDR3 comprises 14 residues. CDR3 in DNA: TGTGCCAGCAGTTACTTTGGGAGAGTGACTGAAGCTTTCTTT. Its translation: CASSYFGRVTEAFF.

This clone appeared once. This chain joins TRBV11-2 and TRBJ2-1; 11 nucleotides line up with TRBD1. CDR3 length equals 15 residues. Unmatched junction bases numbered 8, after V lost 5 bases and J lost 8 bases. From germline, CDR1 is SGHAT and CDR2 FQNNGV. Here the CDR3 reads CASSVGGQGVYEQFF. Here the CDR3 DNA reads TGTGCCAGCAGCGTCGGGGGACAGGGGGTTTATGAGCAGTTCTTC.

The gene calls are TRBV30 and TRBJ1-1; D is perhaps TRBD1 (5 bases). V was clipped by 5 bases and J by 0 bases, with 10 bases between them. The CDR3 runs to 13 residues. Germline-derived CDR1 and CDR2 are GTSNPN and SVGIG (reference sequence). This chain's CDR3 is CAWSGILNTEAFF. CDR3 DNA sequence: TGTGCCTGGTCAGGGATCCTGAACACTGAAGCTTTCTTT.

The V and J genes are TRBV5-6 and TRBJ1-1; 8 bases are a match to TRBD1. This CDR3 spans 14 amino acids. J lost 5 bases, V lost 7 bases, and 10 bases had no gene match. Per the germline V gene, CDR1 is SGHDT and CDR2 is YYEEEE. DNA of the CDR3: TGTGCCAGCTTACCTCGACAGGGGAGAACTGAAGCTTTCTTT. Amino acid sequence: CASLPRQGRTEAFF.

This sequence joins TRBV27 and TRBJ1-1, with D uncertain. The CDR3 has 12 residues. V was clipped by 5 bases and J by 10 bases, with 14 bases between them. Germline assignment: CDR1 MNHEY and CDR2 SMNVEV (reference sequence). The CDR3 coding sequence is TGTGCCAGCAGTCCGACCGGGTCCGGAGCTTTCTTT. Protein product: CASSPTGSGAFF.

The chain joins TRBV7-2 to TRBJ2-5, with D perhaps TRBD2 (7 bases). CDR1 and CDR2 (germline): SGHTA, FQGNSA. The CDR3 spans 15 residues. The ends were cut back, 6 bases at V and 2 bases at J, with 16 bases in the middle. The CDR3 DNA reads as TGTGCCAGCAGTCTTGGGGGAGGGGGTCAAGAGACCCAGTACTTC. This translates into CASSLGGGGQETQYF.

This clone was observed a single time. This sequence joins TRBV4-3 and TRBJ2-1; the match to TRBD2 covers 9 bases. Germline CDR1 reads LGHNA; CDR2 reads YSLEER. With 4 bases clipped from V and 6 bases from J, the junction kept 4 bases outside the gene matches. The CDR3 runs 14 residues. CDR3 sequence: CASSRAGGVNEQFF. For the CDR3, the DNA is TGCGCCAGCAGCCGGGCGGGAGGGGTCAATGAGCAGTTCTTC.

With respect to this clone: The junction departs from the called germline gene at one end, perhaps through a read error. The chain is built from TRBV18 and TRBJ2-2; either TRBD1 or TRBD2 may supply D (5 bases each). The CDR3 has 15 residues. Germline assignment: CDR1 KGHSH and CDR2 LQKENI. The CDR3 DNA follows: TGTGCCAGCTCACTCCGGGACGGAAACACCAGGGAGCTGTTTTTT. Its translation: CASSLRDGNTRELFF.

This clone was detected once. This chain joins TRBV7-9 and TRBJ2-1, with 10 bases identical to TRBD2. The length of the CDR3 is 14 residues. V was pared by 4 bases and J by 7 bases, with 4 bases of the junction left unmatched. Per germline, CDR1 SEHNR and CDR2 FQNEAQ (reference sequence). CDR3 in DNA: TGTGCCAGCAGCTACATGACTAGCGGGAATGAGCAGTTCTTC. It translates to CASSYMTSGNEQFF.

This chain links TRBV30 with TRBJ2-5; TRBD2 aligns across 12 bases. The germline V gene encodes CDR1 GTSNPN and CDR2 SVGIG (reference sequence). The CDR3 spans 14 residues. J was trimmed by 5 bases and V by 4 bases; bases with no gene match: 5. CDR3 loop: CAWTSGRAGETQYF. The DNA for the CDR3 is TGTGCCTGGACTAGCGGGAGGGCCGGGGAGACCCAGTACTTC.

This chain joins TRBV11-2 and TRBJ1-3; D unclear. V lost 5 bases, J lost 0 bases, and 14 bases lay in between. The CDR3 covers 16 residues. The V gene's germline CDR1 is SGHAT and CDR2 FQNNGV. The CDR3 spells CASSPSTVVSGNTIYF. CDR3 coding DNA: TGTGCCAGCAGCCCGTCGACCGTAGTCTCTGGAAACACCATATATTTT.

This chain uses TRBV11-1 with TRBJ1-3; D is uncertain. The CDR3 length is 16 residues. Germline values: CDR1 SGHAT, CDR2 FQDESV (reference sequence). The ends were cut back, 1 base at V and 1 base at J, with 11 bases in the middle. CDR3 region: CASSLETAASGNTIYF. CDR3 nucleotides: TGTGCCAGCAGCTTAGAGACGGCTGCTTCTGGAAACACCATATATTTT.

The chain carries TRBV11-2 and TRBJ2-3; D is possibly TRBD1 or TRBD2 (5 bases each). The germline gives CDR1 SGHAT, CDR2 FQNNGV. Trimming cost V 5 bases and J 3 bases, with 15 bases left between them. This CDR3 has 15 amino acids. The CDR3 reads CASSPGTGFTDTQYF. The CDR3 DNA reads TGTGCCAGCAGCCCCGGGACGGGTTTTACAGATACGCAGTATTTT. Full variable domain (rest looked up from reference TRBV11-2 and TRBJ2-3): EAGVAQSPRYKIIEKRQSVAFWCNPISGHATLYWYQQILGQGPKLLIQFQNNGVVDDSQLPKDRFSAERLKGVDSTLKIQPAKLEDSAVYLCASSPGTGFTDTQYFGPGTRLTVL.

This chain uses TRBV28 with TRBJ2-5, with D possibly being TRBD1 (8 bases). CDR1 is MDHEN, CDR2 SYDVKM, per germline. This CDR3 comprises 14 residues. V lost 3 bases, J lost 7 bases, and 15 bases lay in between. For the CDR3, the DNA is TGTGCCAGCAGTTTGGGGGGGCAGGGGGCGACCCAGTACTTC. This gives the protein CASSLGGQGATQYF.

This chain uses TRBV4-2 with TRBJ2-5, with 7 nucleotides matching TRBD1. Germline V gene sequence: CDR1 LGHNA, CDR2 YNFKEQ. This CDR3 contains 15 residues. The ends lost 4 bases at V and 5 bases at J; junction bases unmatched: 10. CDR3 nucleotides: TGTGCCAGCAGCCTTTCAAGGACAGGATGGGAGACCCAGTACTTC. It encodes CASSLSRTGWETQYF.

The chain combines TRBV27 with TRBJ1-5; D ambiguous. The closer fit of TRBJ2-3 to the DNA end suggests the J call may be wrong. The length of the CDR3 is 14 residues. Germline lookup yields CDR1 MNHEY and CDR2 SMNVEV (reference sequence). The CDR3 bases are TGTGCCAGCAGTTTCTCGGGCCGCAATCAGCCCCAGTATTTT. Its protein product is CASSFSGRNQPQYF.

J is TRBJ1-3 and V is TRBV2; 9 nucleotides align to TRBD1. CDR1 is SNHLY and CDR2 is FYNNEI in the germline V gene. With 5 bases clipped from V and 4 bases from J, the junction kept 3 bases outside the gene matches. This CDR3 is 14 amino acids long. The CDR3 sequence is CASSTGTGGNTIYF. The DNA of the CDR3 is TGTGCCAGCAGTACAGGGACAGGGGGAAACACCATATATTTT.

The CDR3 DNA follows: TGCGCCAGCAGCCCGGCACGGGGCTCGAACACTGAAGCTTTCTTT. This translates into CASSPARGSNTEAFF. This chain links TRBV5-1 with TRBJ1-1; the D gene is possibly TRBD1 (5 bases). V gave up 4 bases and J gave up 1 base, with 14 bases separating them. Germline CDR1 and CDR2: SGHRS and YFSETQ. There are 15 residues in the CDR3. The variable domain in full, completed from reference TRBV5-1 and TRBJ1-1, reads KAGVTQTPRYLIKTRGQQVTLSCSPISGHRSVSWYQQTPGQGLQFLFEYFSETQRNKGNFPGRFSGRQFSNSRSEMNVSTLELGDSALYLCASSPARGSNTEAFFGQGTRLTVV.